Sequencing of this TCR beta chain was carried out in a study of T cells in Graves' hyperthyroidism and ophthalmopathy (dated by TCRdb to the late 2010s). About the investigation overall: Peripheral blood samples were taken at initial diagnosis, before any treatment was given. To identify TCR V-J signatures that set the groups apart, the researchers used a discovery cohort of about a hundred patients, made up of under 50 with Graves' ophthalmopathy and some 60 with stable Graves' hyperthyroidism. An independent validation cohort of about 20 hyperthyroidism patients and about 15 patients who later progressed to ophthalmopathy tested prospective prediction of ophthalmopathy. The 85 to 100 discovery patients were randomly split 7:3 into training and test sets. The study also compared thyroid tissue and blood T-cell repertoires from over 5 Graves' hyperthyroidism patients. After blood sampling, hyperthyroidism patients were treated with methimazole at a starting dose of 30 mg daily, and ophthalmopathy patients were treated with high-dose intravenous methylprednisolone. TCR Vbeta CDR3 sequencing of 120 to 150 peripheral blood samples (over 40 ophthalmopathy, roughly 72 hyperthyroidism and some 17 progressor patients) is reported in the paper. Results and caveats for the whole study, not just this receptor: Sample size was not statistically predetermined, and blinding of investigators to group allocation was not performed. Ophthalmopathy was separated from stable hyperthyroidism by a 13 V-J signature model, with approximately 86% sensitivity and about 81% specificity obtained in cross-validation and 80%/75% obtained in testing. In validation, the model predicted progression to ophthalmopathy with just under 71% sensitivity and roughly 72% specificity, a median of around six months before onset. Blood samples also contained most of the expanded thyroid clonotypes (frequency above 0.001), which suggests that blood repertoires may reflect thyroid immune responses.

The germline V gene yields SGHTA for CDR1 and FQGNSA for CDR2. The CDR3 starts with the cysteine, ends with the phenylalanine, and has 12 residues. Only CDR3 DNA is held: 36 bases, read in frame from base 1. V is clipped by 2 bases and J by 5 bases, and the sequence between their germline boundaries is 6 bases long. Amplification of TCR beta CDR3 regions was carried out from RNA transcripts. The TCR CDR3 was subjected to a first round of RT-PCR using the HTBI primer set and the Qiagen OneStep RT-PCR kit. A second multiplex PCR round built the libraries, followed by size selection and purification. Paired-end sequencing of the libraries was performed with 100 bp reads on an Illumina HiSeq2000. As for the original processing: SOAPnuke was used to process the raw data, throwing out any read that contained adapters or uncalled bases, had a mean Phred below 15, or lacked an exact constant-primer or identifier match. High-quality paired reads were merged with COPE v1.2.5, and unique nucleotide sequences were defined as clonotypes. MiTCR v1.1 was used to align clonotypes to the IMGT TRBV, TRBD and TRBJ reference segments. The analysis was restricted to V-J combinations with a frequency above 0.0001, which together covered 99% to 99.2% of the repertoires. The TCS score was defined as the ratio of F50 (clonal expansion) to E x V (chaos), calculated using BLOSUM62-based TCRdist between CDR3 peptides within each V-J. Welch's t-statistics and random forest reduced several hundred V-J features to roughly 13, which were used in a naive Bayes classifier (R e1071). TCRdb redid the processing of the public reads, applying fastp at Q25 and MiXCR, and retained in-frame beta chains. Duplicate CDR3 protein sequences are folded into a single record with the most common DNA and genes. The V and J calls here are based on TCRdb, not the publication. The sample contains about 690,000 distinct CDR3 sequences, 17% of them found a single time. Of the sample, around a sixth falls within the top ten clones.

Stable Graves' hyperthyroidism was defined as no progression to ophthalmopathy during 18 months of follow-up. Hyperthyroidism patients were newly diagnosed, had a disease duration of under 2 months, and were aged 18 to 65 years. Exclusion was applied to patients with uncontrolled infections, other autoimmune diseases, pregnancy or lactation. Diagnoses relied on clinical symptoms, serum thyroxine and TRAb, thyroid ultrasound and orbital computed tomography. Ficoll-Paque density gradient centrifugation was used to isolate PBMCs from approximately 11 ml of fresh peripheral blood. Total RNA was extracted with Trizol reagent, and quality was checked on an Agilent 2100 Bioanalyzer. This clonotype was seen ten or more times. This clone's antigen is unknown. It has no much larger one-base neighbor in the sample; base qualities were not kept.

The receptor chain draws on TRBV7-2 and TRBJ1-1; no D gene call is confident. The sequence derives from a man aged 50-60 years with Graves' hyperthyroidism. The material sequenced was blood. The CDR3 in this case is CASSLYRTEAFF. Here is the DNA: TGTGCCAGCAGCTTATATCGTACTGAAGCTTTCTTT.